This T cell receptor (beta chain) was identified during a study of blood T cell repertoires in COVID-19. Only in-frame clones appear in the TCRdb table, and some are missing; sequencing was by immunoSEQ multiplex PCR. The sample has approximately 160,000 clones, about 86% seen once. V lost 2 bases, J lost 7 bases, and 15 bases lay in between. This CDR3 region has 15 residues. CDR1 is MGHRA, CDR2 YSYEKL, per germline. This clone was observed once. The sequence was collected from a woman between 65 and 79 years old with acute or convalescent COVID-19. The chain has TRBV4-1 and TRBJ1-5; TRBD1 is a possible D gene (5 bases). What was sequenced was peripheral blood. The CDR3 is CASSQREGIGQPQHF. In nucleotides, the CDR3 is TGCGCCAGCAGCCAAAGGGAGGGGATAGGGCAGCCCCAGCATTTT.